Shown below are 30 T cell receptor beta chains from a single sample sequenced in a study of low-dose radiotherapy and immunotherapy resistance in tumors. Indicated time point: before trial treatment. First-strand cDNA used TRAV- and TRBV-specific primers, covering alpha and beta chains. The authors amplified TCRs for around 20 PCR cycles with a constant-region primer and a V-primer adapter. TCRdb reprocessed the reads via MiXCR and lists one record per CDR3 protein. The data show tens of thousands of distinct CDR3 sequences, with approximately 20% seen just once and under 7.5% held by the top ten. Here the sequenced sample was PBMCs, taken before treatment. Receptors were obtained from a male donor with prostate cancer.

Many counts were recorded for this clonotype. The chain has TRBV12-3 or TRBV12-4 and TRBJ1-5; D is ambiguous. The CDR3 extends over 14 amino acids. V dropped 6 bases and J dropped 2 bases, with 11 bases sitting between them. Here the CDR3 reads CASRGSGGNQPQHF. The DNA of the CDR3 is TGTGCCAGCAGGGGATCTGGGGGCAATCAGCCCCAGCATTTT.

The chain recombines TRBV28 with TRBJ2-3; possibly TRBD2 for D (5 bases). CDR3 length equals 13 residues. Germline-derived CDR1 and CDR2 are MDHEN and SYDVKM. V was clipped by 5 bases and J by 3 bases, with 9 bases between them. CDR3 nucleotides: TGTGCCAGCAGTAGCGGCCTTACAGATACGCAGTATTTT. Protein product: CASSSGLTDTQYF.

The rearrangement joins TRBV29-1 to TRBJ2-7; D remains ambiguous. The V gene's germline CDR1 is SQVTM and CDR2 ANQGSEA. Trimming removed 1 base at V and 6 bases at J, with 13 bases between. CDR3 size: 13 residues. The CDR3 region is CSVEGSPYPEQYF. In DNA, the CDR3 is TGCAGCGTTGAAGGGTCCCCCTACCCCGAGCAGTACTTC.

CDR3 in DNA: TGTGCCAGCAGTTTACGGCAGAGGACAAACACTCAAGAGACCCAGTACTTC. As protein: CASSLRQRTNTQETQYF. The V and J genes are TRBV27 and TRBJ2-5, with a weak D call TRBD1 (5 bases). The germline V gene has CDR1 MNHEY and CDR2 SMNVEV (reference sequence). V dropped 2 bases and J dropped 2 bases, with 18 bases sitting between them. The CDR3 extends over 17 amino acids.

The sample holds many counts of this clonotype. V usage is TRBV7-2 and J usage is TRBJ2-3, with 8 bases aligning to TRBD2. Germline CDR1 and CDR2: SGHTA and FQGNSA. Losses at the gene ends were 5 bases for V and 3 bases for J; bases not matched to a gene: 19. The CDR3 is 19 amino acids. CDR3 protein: CASSRRLLGTSGGTDTQYF. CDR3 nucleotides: TGTGCCAGCAGCCGCAGACTACTTGGTACTAGCGGCGGTACAGATACGCAGTATTTT.

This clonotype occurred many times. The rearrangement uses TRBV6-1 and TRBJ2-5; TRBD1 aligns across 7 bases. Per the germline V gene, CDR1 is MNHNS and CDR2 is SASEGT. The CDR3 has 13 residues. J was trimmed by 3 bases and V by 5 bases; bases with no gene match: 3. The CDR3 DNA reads TGTGCCAGCAGTTCGACAGGGAAAGAGACCCAGTACTTC. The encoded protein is CASSSTGKETQYF.

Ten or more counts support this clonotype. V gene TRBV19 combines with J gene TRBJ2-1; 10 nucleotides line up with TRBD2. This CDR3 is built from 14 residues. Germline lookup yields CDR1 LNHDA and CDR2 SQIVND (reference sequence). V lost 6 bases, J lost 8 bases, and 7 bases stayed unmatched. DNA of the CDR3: TGTGCCAGTAGCCCGGGACTAGCGTCGTATGAGCAGTTCTTC. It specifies CASSPGLASYEQFF.

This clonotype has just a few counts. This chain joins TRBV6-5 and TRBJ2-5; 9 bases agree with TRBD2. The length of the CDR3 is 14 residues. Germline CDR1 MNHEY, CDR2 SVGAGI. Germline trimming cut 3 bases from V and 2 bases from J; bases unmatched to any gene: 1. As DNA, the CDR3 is TGTGCCAGCAGTTATACTAGCGGGCAAGAGACCCAGTACTTC. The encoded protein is CASSYTSGQETQYF.

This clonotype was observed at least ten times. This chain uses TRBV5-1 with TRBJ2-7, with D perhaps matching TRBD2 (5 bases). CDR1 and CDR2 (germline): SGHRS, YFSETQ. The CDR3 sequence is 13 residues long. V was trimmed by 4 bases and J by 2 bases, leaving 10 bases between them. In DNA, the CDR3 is TGCGCCAGCAGCACCCGGGATGCCTACGAGCAGTACTTC. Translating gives CASSTRDAYEQYF.

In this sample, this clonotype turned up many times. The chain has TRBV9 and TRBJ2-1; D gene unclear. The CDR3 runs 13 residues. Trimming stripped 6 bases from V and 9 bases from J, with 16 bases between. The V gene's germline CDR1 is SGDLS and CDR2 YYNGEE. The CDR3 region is CASTRPNFPEQFF. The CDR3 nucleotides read TGTGCCAGCACCCGCCCCAATTTCCCTGAGCAGTTCTTC.

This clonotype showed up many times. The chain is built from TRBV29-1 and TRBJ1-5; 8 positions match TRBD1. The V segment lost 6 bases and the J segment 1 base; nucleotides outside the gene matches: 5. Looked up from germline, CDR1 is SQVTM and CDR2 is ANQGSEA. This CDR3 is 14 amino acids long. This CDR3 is CSVSGGVSNQPQHF. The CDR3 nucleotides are TGCAGCGTGTCAGGGGGCGTAAGCAATCAGCCCCAGCATTTT. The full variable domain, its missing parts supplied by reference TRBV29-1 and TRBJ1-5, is SAVISQKPSRDICQRGTSLTIQCQVDSQVTMMFWYRQQPGQSLTLIATANQGSEATYESGFVIDKFPISRPNLTFSTLTVSNMSPEDSSIYLCSVSGGVSNQPQHFGDGTRLSIL.

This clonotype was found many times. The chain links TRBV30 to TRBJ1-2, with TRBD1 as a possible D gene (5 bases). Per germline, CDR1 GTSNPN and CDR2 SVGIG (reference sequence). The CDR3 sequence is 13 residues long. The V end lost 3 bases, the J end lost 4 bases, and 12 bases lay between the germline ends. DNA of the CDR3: TGTGCCTGGAGCAGGGACTTATTCTATGGCTACACCTTC. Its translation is CAWSRDLFYGYTF.

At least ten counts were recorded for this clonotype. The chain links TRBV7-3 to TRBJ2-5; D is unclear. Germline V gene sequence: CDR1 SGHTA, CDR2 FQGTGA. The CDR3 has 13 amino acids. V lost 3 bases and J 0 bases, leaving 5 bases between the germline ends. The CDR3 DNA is TGTGCCAGCAGCTTCCGGTACCAAGAGACCCAGTACTTC. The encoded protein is CASSFRYQETQYF.

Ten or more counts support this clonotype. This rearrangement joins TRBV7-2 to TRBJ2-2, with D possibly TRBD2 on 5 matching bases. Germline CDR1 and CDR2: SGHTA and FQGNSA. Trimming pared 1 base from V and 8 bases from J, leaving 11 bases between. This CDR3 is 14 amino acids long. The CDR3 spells CASSLETRGGELFF. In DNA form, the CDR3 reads TGTGCCAGCAGCTTAGAGACTCGCGGGGGGGAGCTGTTTTTT. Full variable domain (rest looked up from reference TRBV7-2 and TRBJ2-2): GAGVSQSPSNKVTEKGKDVELRCDPISGHTALYWYRQSLGQGLEFLIYFQGNSAPDKSGLPSDRFSAERTGGSVSTLTIQRTQQEDSAVYLCASSLETRGGELFFGEGSRLTVL.

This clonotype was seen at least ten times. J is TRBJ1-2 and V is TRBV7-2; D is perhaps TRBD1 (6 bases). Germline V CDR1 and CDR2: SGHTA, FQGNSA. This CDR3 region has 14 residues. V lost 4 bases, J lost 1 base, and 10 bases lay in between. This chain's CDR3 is CASSSRGDNYGYTF. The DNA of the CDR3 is TGTGCCAGCAGCTCAAGGGGGGATAACTATGGCTACACCTTC.

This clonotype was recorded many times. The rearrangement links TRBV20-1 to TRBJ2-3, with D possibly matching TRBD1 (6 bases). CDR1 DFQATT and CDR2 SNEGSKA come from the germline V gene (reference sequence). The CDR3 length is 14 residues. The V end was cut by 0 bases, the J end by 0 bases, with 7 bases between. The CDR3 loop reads CSARDRGSTDTQYF. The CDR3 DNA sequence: TGCAGTGCTAGAGACAGGGGAAGCACAGATACGCAGTATTTT.

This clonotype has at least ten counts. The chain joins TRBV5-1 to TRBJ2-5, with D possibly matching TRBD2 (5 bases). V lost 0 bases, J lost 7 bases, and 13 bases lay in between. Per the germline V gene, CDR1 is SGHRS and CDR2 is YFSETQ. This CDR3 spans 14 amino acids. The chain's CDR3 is CASSLAVGGGTQYF. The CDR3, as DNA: TGCGCCAGCAGCTTGGCGGTCGGAGGTGGGACCCAGTACTTC.

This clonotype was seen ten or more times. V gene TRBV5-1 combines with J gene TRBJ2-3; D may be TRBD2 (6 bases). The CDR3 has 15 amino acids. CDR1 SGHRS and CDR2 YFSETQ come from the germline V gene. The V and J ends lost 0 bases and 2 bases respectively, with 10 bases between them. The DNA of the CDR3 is TGCGCCAGCAGCTTGGCACTAGCTACCACAGATACGCAGTATTTT. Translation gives CASSLALATTDTQYF.

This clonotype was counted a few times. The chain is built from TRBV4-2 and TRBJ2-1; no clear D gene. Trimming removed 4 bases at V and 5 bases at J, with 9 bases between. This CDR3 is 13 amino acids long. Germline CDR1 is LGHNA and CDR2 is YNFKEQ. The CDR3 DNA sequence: TGTGCCAGCAGCCTCAGACCTGACAATGAGCAGTTCTTC. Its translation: CASSLRPDNEQFF.

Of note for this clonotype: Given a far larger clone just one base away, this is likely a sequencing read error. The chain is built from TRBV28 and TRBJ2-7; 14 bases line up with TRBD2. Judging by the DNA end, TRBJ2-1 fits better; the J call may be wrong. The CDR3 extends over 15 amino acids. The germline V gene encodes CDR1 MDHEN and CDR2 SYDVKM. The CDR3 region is CASRGLAGGHNEQFF. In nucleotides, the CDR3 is TGTGCCAGCAGAGGACTAGCGGGAGGCCACAATGAGCAGTTCTTC.

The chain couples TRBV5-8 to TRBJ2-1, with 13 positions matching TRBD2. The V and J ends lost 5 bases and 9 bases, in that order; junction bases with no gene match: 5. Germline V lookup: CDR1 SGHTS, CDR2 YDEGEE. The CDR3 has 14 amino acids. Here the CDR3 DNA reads TGTGCCAGCAGTACTAGCGGGAGGGCCAGTGAGCAGTTCTTC. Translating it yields CASSTSGRASEQFF.

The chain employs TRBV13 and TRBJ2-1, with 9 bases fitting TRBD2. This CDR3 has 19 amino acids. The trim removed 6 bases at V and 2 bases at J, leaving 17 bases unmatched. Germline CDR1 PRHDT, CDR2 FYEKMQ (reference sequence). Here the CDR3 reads CASSGRGSSSGEPYNEQFF. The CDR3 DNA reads TGTGCCAGCAGTGGAAGAGGCTCCTCTAGCGGGGAACCCTACAATGAGCAGTTCTTC.

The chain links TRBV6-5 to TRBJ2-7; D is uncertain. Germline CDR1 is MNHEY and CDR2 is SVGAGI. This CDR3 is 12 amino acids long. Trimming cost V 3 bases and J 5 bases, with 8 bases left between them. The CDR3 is CASSYAGHEQYF. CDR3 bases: TGTGCCAGCAGTTATGCCGGCCACGAGCAGTACTTC.

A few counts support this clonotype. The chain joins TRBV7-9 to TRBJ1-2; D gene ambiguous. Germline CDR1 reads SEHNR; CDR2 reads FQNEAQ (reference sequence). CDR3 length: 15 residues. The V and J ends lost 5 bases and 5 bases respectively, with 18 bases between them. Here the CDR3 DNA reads TGTGCCAGCAGCCTACCCGGCAGGTCGGCGTATGGCTACACCTTC. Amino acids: CASSLPGRSAYGYTF.

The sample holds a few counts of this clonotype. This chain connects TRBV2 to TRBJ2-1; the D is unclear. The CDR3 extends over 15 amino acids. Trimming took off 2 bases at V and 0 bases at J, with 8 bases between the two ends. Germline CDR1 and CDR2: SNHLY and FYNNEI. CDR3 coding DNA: TGTGCCAGCAGTGAACGGCACCTCTCCTACAATGAGCAGTTCTTC. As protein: CASSERHLSYNEQFF.

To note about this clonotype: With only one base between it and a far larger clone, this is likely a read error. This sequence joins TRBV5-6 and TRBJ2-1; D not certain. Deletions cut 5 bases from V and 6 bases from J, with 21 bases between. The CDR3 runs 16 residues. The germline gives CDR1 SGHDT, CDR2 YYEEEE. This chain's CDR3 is CASSADGKKGTNEQFF. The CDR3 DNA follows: TGTGCCAGCAGTGCCGACGGTAAAAAAGGAACCAATGAGCAGTTCTTC.

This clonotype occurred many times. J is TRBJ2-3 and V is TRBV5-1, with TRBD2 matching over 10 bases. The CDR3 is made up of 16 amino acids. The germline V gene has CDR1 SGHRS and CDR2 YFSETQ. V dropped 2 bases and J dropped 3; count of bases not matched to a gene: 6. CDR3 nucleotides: TGCGCCAGCAGCTTACTAGCGGGACATCCTACAGATACGCAGTATTTT. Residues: CASSLLAGHPTDTQYF.

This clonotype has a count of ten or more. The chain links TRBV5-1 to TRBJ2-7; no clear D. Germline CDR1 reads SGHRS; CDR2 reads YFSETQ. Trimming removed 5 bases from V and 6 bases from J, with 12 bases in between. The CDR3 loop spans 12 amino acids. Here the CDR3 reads CASSYTSREQYF. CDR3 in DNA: TGCGCCAGCAGTTACACCTCCCGCGAGCAGTACTTC.

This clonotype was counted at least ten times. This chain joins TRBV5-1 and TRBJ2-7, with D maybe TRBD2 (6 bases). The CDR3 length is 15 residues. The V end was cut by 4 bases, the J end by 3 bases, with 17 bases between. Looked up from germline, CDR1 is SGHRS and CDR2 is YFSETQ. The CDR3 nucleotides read TGCGCCAGCAGCCTACTGGGCGGGAATTTCTACGAGCAGTACTTC. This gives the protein CASSLLGGNFYEQYF.

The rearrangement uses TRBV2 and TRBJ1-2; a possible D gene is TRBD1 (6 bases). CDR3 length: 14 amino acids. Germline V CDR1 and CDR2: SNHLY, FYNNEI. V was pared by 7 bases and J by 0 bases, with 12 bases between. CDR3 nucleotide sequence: TGTGCCAGCACTAGAGGGGGGTCTAACTATGGCTACACCTTC. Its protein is CASTRGGSNYGYTF. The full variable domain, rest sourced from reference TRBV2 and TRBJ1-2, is EPEVTQTPSHQVTQMGQEVILRCVPISNHLYFYWYRQILGQKVEFLVSFYNNEISEKSEIFDDQFSVERPDGSNFTLKIRSTKLEDSAMYFCASTRGGSNYGYTFGSGTRLTVV.